This T cell receptor beta chain appears in the sequencing data of a study of CXCR3-negative and CXCR3-positive naive CD8 T cells. Sorting yielded triplicates of approximately 300,000 cells for each CD8+ T cell subset. Naive CD8+ T cells showed CD45RO-CCR7+CD27+CD95-. The study made its TRB cDNA libraries by 5' RACE, adding UMI labels. TCRdb reprocessed the 5' RACE reads and stores each CDR3 protein as one record, lacking DNA. This repertoire includes approximately 100,000 distinct CDR3 sequences. As regards this clonotype: Antigen unknown.

Study-wide findings and caveats: The TRB CDR3s that CXCR3-positive naive cells carried were more hydrophobic than those of CXCR3-negative naive cells. Both naive subsets, CXCR3-negative and CXCR3-positive, displayed similar TRBV-TRBJ usage, unlike memory cells.

This clonotype originated in a human donor in good health. Some clones in this sample may be carry-over from other donors' samples. What was sequenced was naive CXCR3+ CD8+ T cells from blood. The subset was: CD45RO-CCR7+CD27+CD95- naive CD8+ T cells expressing CXCR3 (TNR3+).

The CDR3 loop is CASLDGRSNEQFF. V and J are TRBV3-1 and TRBJ2-1; there is no DNA to check the TCRdb D call of TRBD2. Germline V gives CDR1 LGHDT, CDR2 YNNKEL (reference sequence). The CDR3 spans 13 residues.